The rows below give T cell receptor beta chains drawn from one sample of a study of regulatory T cells in long-lasting Graves disease. TCRdb processed the multiplex PCR reads anew with MiXCR; each CDR3 protein has one entry. The sample carries 250,000 to 300,000 distinct CDR3 sequences, around 21% recorded once. Sequencing was performed on peripheral blood mononuclear cells (PBMCs), taken when the disease was refractory, from a patient treated with antithyroid drugs. The receptors here all came from a female donor with Graves disease. Each CDR3 is given with its conserved first and last residue. A D gene is named only where the DNA matches it firmly. Clone size is given for some rows only: seen once, a few or many times, or a class if the clone is expanded.

TRBD2	TRBV12-3/TRBV12-4	TRBJ2-3	NA	TGTGCCAGCAGTTTAAGGCTAGCGGGAGGGTTAGATACGCAGTATTTT	CASSLRLAGGLDTQYF
NA	TRBV20-1	TRBJ2-7	NA	TGCAGTGCTAGAGACACCGGGACACTTACCTACGAGCAGTACTTC	CSARDTGTLTYEQYF
NA	TRBV30	TRBJ1-1	few	TGTGCCTGGGGTGCCGGACGTCGGGGGAGTGAAGCTCTCTTT	CAWGAGRRGSEALF
TRBD1	TRBV6-2/TRBV6-3	TRBJ1-5	few	TGTGCCAGCAGTTCCTTGGACAGGGGAGTCAATCAGCCCCAGCATTTT	CASSSLDRGVNQPQHF
TRBD1	TRBV5-6	TRBJ1-4	NA	TGTGCCAGCAGCTCACTACAGGGGGATCGCGAAGAAAAACTGTTTTTT	CASSSLQGDREEKLFF
NA	TRBV10-3	TRBJ1-1	few	TGTGCCACCCTGCCGGGCGGGGTCGACTCTGAAGCTTTCTTT	CATLPGGVDSEAFF
NA	TRBV29-1	TRBJ2-6	NA	TGCAGCGCCCGGGCAACCGGGGCCAACGTCCTGACTTTC	CSARATGANVLTF
TRBD1	TRBV6-1	TRBJ1-2	many	TGTGCCAGCAACCCCGGGACAGGGGGCCTCTCGGCTCGCTATGGCTACACCTTC	CASNPGTGGLSARYGYTF
NA	TRBV6-1	TRBJ1-1	many	TGTGCCACTTCAGTTACAGAGGGGTTTAACACTGAAGCTTTCTTT	CATSVTEGFNTEAFF
TRBD1	TRBV20-1	TRBJ2-7	few	TGCAGTGCTAGAGATTGGACAGGAGACTCCTACGAGCAGTACTTC	CSARDWTGDSYEQYF
NA	TRBV19	TRBJ1-1	NA	TGTGCCAGCAGTATAGGCCAGACGGGGACTGAAGCTTTCTTT	CASSIGQTGTEAFF
NA	TRBV27	TRBJ2-1	few	TGTGCCAGCAGCCCCCTCGTAGAGGACAAGCAGTTCTTC	CASSPLVEDKQFF
NA	TRBV7-2	TRBJ1-1	many	TGTGCCAACGGGGTGGGGAGGAACACTGAAGCTTTCTTT	CANGVGRNTEAFF
NA	TRBV24-1	TRBJ2-5	NA	TGTGCCACCAGTGCCAGGGAAGAGACCCAGTACTTC	CATSAREETQYF
TRBD1	TRBV7-2	TRBJ2-7	few	TGTGCCAGCAGCTTCTCGGGACAGGGGGCGAACGAGCAGTACTTC	CASSFSGQGANEQYF
NA	TRBV5-5	TRBJ1-2	few	TGTGCCAGCAGCTTAGGATCCGGGATTTATGGCTACACCTTC	CASSLGSGIYGYTF
TRBD1	TRBV28	TRBJ1-2	many	TGTGCCAGCAGTGCCAGGGACAGCTATGGCTACACCTTC	CASSARDSYGYTF
NA	TRBV20-1	TRBJ1-3	once	TGCAGTGCTAGAGGCCCAGGGGACTCTGGAAACACCATATATTTT	CSARGPGDSGNTIYF
NA	TRBV27	TRBJ2-3	NA	TGTGCCAGCAGTTTAAATTCGGTGCCAGATACGCAGTATTTT	CASSLNSVPDTQYF
NA	TRBV27	TRBJ2-2	NA	TGTGCCAGCAGTATTTTAGCTGGGGAGCTGTTTTTT	CASSILAGELFF
TRBD1	TRBV4-1	TRBJ2-7	few	TGCGCCAGCAGCCATCGACAGGGGGCTCTCTACGAGCAGTACTTC	CASSHRQGALYEQYF
TRBD2	TRBV2	TRBJ2-5	NA	TGTGCCAGCAGTGAAGCAGGGACTAGCGGGACCCAAGACACCCAGTACTTC	CASSEAGTSGTQDTQYF
TRBD2	TRBV27	TRBJ2-7	many	TGTGCCAGCAGTTTTGACGGTAGCGGGAGTTATTACGAGCAGTACTTC	CASSFDGSGSYYEQYF
NA	TRBV5-1	TRBJ2-7	NA	TGCGCCAGCAGCTTGGATTGGGATAGGTCCTACGAGCAGTACTTC	CASSLDWDRSYEQYF
TRBD2	TRBV12-3/TRBV12-4	TRBJ2-2	few	TGTGCCAGCAGTTCCGGACTAGCGGGAGGGGAAAGTCCCGGGGAGCTGTTTTTT	CASSSGLAGGESPGELFF
TRBD2	TRBV27	TRBJ2-7	NA	TGTGCCAGCAGTGAAGCGGGAGTTGCCCACGAGCAGTACTTC	CASSEAGVAHEQYF
NA	TRBV6-2/TRBV6-3	TRBJ1-2	NA	TGTGCCAGCAGTTTGGCAGTCTATGGCTACACCTTC	CASSLAVYGYTF
NA	TRBV2	TRBJ2-1	NA	TGTGCCAGCAGCACCCGACAGGAACGCACCTGGTACAATGAGCAGTTCTTC	CASSTRQERTWYNEQFF
NA	TRBV19	TRBJ2-6	NA	TGTGCCAGTAGTGTAGGGAGCTCTGGGGCCAACGTCCTGACTTTC	CASSVGSSGANVLTF
NA	TRBV20-1	TRBJ2-7	NA	TGCAGTGCTAGAGATGCTCGGACTACCCGCTACGAGCAGTACTTC	CSARDARTTRYEQYF
NA	TRBV4-3	TRBJ2-5	few	TGCGCCAGCAGCCAAGTGGGGTTGGAGACCCAGTACTTC	CASSQVGLETQYF
TRBD1	TRBV6-1	TRBJ1-1	few	TGTGCCAGCAACAGAGACAGGGACAGCACTGAAGCTTTCTTT	CASNRDRDSTEAFF
TRBD1	TRBV29-1	TRBJ1-1	NA	TGCAGCGTTGAAGGTCTACAGGGGCACATGAACACTGAAGCTTTCTTT	CSVEGLQGHMNTEAFF
TRBD2	TRBV5-1	TRBJ2-2	NA	TGCGCCAGTAAGGGACTAGCTGGATCCGGGGAGCTGTTTTTT	CASKGLAGSGELFF
NA	TRBV28	TRBJ2-5	many	TGTGCCAGCAGCTCCGCCTGGACAGCAAATCAAGAGACCCAGTACTTC	CASSSAWTANQETQYF
TRBD2	TRBV28	TRBJ2-7	many	TGTGCCAGCAGTTTAAGGGGAGCGGGAGCCTACGAGCAGTACTTC	CASSLRGAGAYEQYF
NA	TRBV7-2	TRBJ2-7	few	TGTGCCAGCAGCTTAGGGGGAATAGGGGTAGGTGATGAGCAGTACTTC	CASSLGGIGVGDEQYF
NA	TRBV7-2	TRBJ1-6	NA	TGTGCCAGCAGCTTAGGAGACGGCAGGAATTCACCCCTCCACTTT	CASSLGDGRNSPLHF
NA	TRBV2	TRBJ1-5	few	TGTGCCAGCAGCCCGGGGGGACGCAAGCCCCAGCATTTT	CASSPGGRKPQHF
NA	TRBV12-3/TRBV12-4	TRBJ2-2	many	TGTGCCAGCACCCCCGGCAGCAACACCGGGGAGCTGTTTTTT	CASTPGSNTGELFF
TRBD1	TRBV11-2	TRBJ2-7	many	TGTGCCAGCAGCATAGGACAGGGTTACGAGCAGTACTTC	CASSIGQGYEQYF
TRBD2	TRBV20-1	TRBJ2-7	NA	TGCAGTGCTCGTACGACTAGCGGGGTTCGGTACGAGCAGTACTTC	CSARTTSGVRYEQYF
NA	TRBV5-1	TRBJ1-1	few	TGCGCCAGCAGCTTGGCCCACTCAGGGAGCACTGAAGCTTTCTTT	CASSLAHSGSTEAFF
TRBD2	TRBV20-1	TRBJ2-7	NA	TGCAGTGCTAGAGTGTCTCAACTAGCGGGAGTTAGCGAGCAGTACTTC	CSARVSQLAGVSEQYF
NA	TRBV7-9	TRBJ1-5	many	TGTGCCAGCAGCCAGACAGGACCCCAGCCCCAGCATTTT	CASSQTGPQPQHF
NA	TRBV6-2/TRBV6-3	TRBJ2-7	NA	TGTGCCAGCTACAGTTACGGGCCAGGGCCCTCCTACGAGCAGTACTTC	CASYSYGPGPSYEQYF
NA	TRBV5-1	TRBJ2-2	NA	TGCGCCAGCAGCTTACGCCTCGGCGGGGCGAACACCGGGGAGCTGTTTTTT	CASSLRLGGANTGELFF
TRBD1	TRBV4-3	TRBJ2-1	NA	TGCGCCAGCAGCCAAGATAAAGGGACAGGGGTAGGTGAGCAGTTCTTC	CASSQDKGTGVGEQFF
NA	TRBV6-2/TRBV6-3	TRBJ2-1	NA	TGTGCCAGCAGTAGGGCGGGCTACTACAATGAGCAGTTCTTC	CASSRAGYYNEQFF
NA	TRBV6-2/TRBV6-3	TRBJ2-7	few	TGTGCCAGCACGGGAAGCTACGAGCAGTACTTC	CASTGSYEQYF
NA	TRBV5-1	TRBJ1-3	NA	TGCGCCAGCTGGGAAGGCTCTGGAAACACCATATATTTT	CASWEGSGNTIYF